This T cell receptor beta chain is from a study of T-cell memory formation after mild COVID-19. General observations from the study: Later expanders leaned CD4+, whereas clones that contracted between day 15 and 85 were balanced CD4/CD8.

This clonotype was seen a few times. Its antigen is as yet unknown. Germline CDR1 and CDR2: SGHDN and FVKESK. Trimming cost V 0 bases and J 5 bases, with 13 bases left between them. The CDR3 contains 15 residues. One entry per CDR3 protein, called by TCRdb with MiXCR from the 5' RACE reads. The sample lists about 110,000 distinct CDR3 sequences; about a sixth were seen once. The material sequenced was PBMCs or a T cell subset sorted from them (not recorded which). The V call is TRBV14, the J call TRBJ2-5; tentatively, D is TRBD2 (5 bases). This sequence was found in a man aged 18 to 35 who had mild COVID-19 (a few samples of this study predate the infection). Cell type and time point are not known. The CDR3 here is CASSQEEEGSETQYF. CDR3 nucleotides: TGTGCCAGCAGCCAAGAGGAGGAAGGGTCGGAGACCCAGTACTTC.